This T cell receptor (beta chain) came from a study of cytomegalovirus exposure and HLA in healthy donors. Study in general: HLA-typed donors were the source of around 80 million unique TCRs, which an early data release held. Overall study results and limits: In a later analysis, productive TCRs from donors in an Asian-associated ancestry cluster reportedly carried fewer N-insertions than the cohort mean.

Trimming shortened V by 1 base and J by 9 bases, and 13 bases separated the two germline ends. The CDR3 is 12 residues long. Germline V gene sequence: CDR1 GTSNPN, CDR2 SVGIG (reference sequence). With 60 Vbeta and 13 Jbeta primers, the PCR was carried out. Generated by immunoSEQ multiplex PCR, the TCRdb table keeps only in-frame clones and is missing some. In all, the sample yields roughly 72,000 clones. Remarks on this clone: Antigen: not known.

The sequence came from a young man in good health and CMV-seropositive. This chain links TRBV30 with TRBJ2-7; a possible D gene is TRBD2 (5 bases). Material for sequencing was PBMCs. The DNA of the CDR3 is TGTGCCTGGAGTGGGCTTAGAGGAGGGCAGTACTTC. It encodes CAWSGLRGGQYF.